The source of this TCR beta chain is a study of PD-1 blockade in classical Hodgkin lymphoma (dated by TCRdb to the early 2020s). For the study in its entirety: Nivolumab dosing was 3 mg/kg intravenously every 2 weeks, continuing until either disease progression or unacceptable toxicity. The study used CyTOF and TCR beta sequencing to define a peripheral blood immune signature of response to PD-1 blockade in classical Hodgkin lymphoma.

This specimen's time point label, per the study, means: cycle 1 day 1 (C1D1), immediately before nivolumab initiation. All trial patients had relapsed after autologous stem cell transplantation, with cohorts A, B and C differing in prior brentuximab vedotin exposure. The trial cohort was composed of approximately 56 patients with relapsed/refractory classical Hodgkin lymphoma, for whom complete response, partial response or progressive disease was recorded as best overall response. Trial patients were treated with single-agent nivolumab in the multi-cohort phase II CheckMate 205 trial. An independent review committee assessed best overall response by applying the 2007 International Working Group response criteria. Trial PBMCs were obtained immediately prior to nivolumab initiation (C1D1) and on therapy at cycle 2 day 1 and cycle 4 day 1. Peripheral blood was collected in 8 mL Vacutainer Cell Preparation Tubes, from which PBMCs were isolated by centrifugation and then cryopreserved.

This clone was seen just once. Which antigen it targets is not known. The input lacks base qualities; no much larger clone sits a single base away. The paper as a whole reports these results and caveats: The study was limited to a single clinical trial cohort, and causes of repertoire differences, possibly disease activity or prior therapy, remained undefined. Baseline diversity similar to that of newly diagnosed patients was observed in trial patients achieving complete response, whereas significantly lower diversity was observed in partial responders and progressors. Lower diversity was observed in patients in whom nivolumab was started less than 1 year after ASCT, and these patients were excluded from later analyses so that confounding by immune reconstitution would be avoided. Baseline TCR diversity was reported to be lower in newly diagnosed patients than in healthy donors, and even lower in relapsed/refractory patients. CD4+ but not CD8+ TCR diversity rose significantly by C4D1 (p=0.0027 vs p=0.16), most apparent in complete responders (p=0.02).

CDR1 SNHLY and CDR2 FYNNEI are derived from the germline V gene. Here V drops 7 bases and J drops 3 bases, and the junction holds 7 bases not matched to any gene. The CDR3 goes from the cysteine to the phenylalanine over 14 residues. Only the CDR3 DNA stays, 42 bases, in frame from base 1. Genomic DNA was isolated using the Qiagen DNeasy kit from unsorted PBMCs as well as from negatively selected CD4+ and CD8+ fractions. TCR beta CDR3 regions were amplified by immunoSEQ multiplex PCR using primers annealing to V and J segments. A synthetic immune receptor repertoire was used to minimize amplification bias, and any residual bias was removed computationally once sequencing was done. As for how the authors treated the data: Repertoire diversity was quantified as the Shannon entropy index using custom Python scripts. The unsorted, CD4+ and CD8+ repertoires were each analyzed separately, with the exception of combined analyses, where CD4+ and CD8+ sequences were merged in silico. A clone counted as expanded when the clone's frequency after treatment rose at least 2-fold relative to C1D1, and clones undetected at baseline were given a pseudocount of 0.5. Singleton clones were defined as clones with 0 or 1 copy at C1D1, and non-singleton clones were defined as clones with 2 or more copies. Clones expanded in unsorted samples were labelled as CD4+, CD8+ or unknown by matching protein sequences in sorted samples from the same patient. Wilcoxon tests on paired samples were used to test changes in diversity from C1D1 to C4D1. In its TCRdb copy, this immuneACCESS table keeps in-frame sequences only and misses some clones. Where compared with another copy, unresolved V genes explain less than half of these, and the others have no known cause. The DNA gave D and trimming, while V, J and clone size come from that table. The sample profile shows about 25,000 clones; about 70% of them were found once. Of the sample, approximately 3.4% falls within the top ten clones.

The sequence links TRBV2 to TRBJ2-7, and 9 junctional nucleotides match TRBD1. This clonotype originated in a human donor with classical Hodgkin lymphoma. This sample comprised peripheral blood mononuclear cells (PBMCs), obtained at baseline. The nucleotide sequence reads as follows: TGTGCCAGCACCTCCGGGACAGGGCTCTACGAGCAGTACTTC. Translated, this is CASTSGTGLYEQYF.